This TCR beta chain was observed in a study of T-cell reconstitution after alpha-beta-depleted transplantation in children. Study results and caveats: Several hundred expanded graft clones reportedly were the source of alpha-beta T cells about two months after transplant. Counts and diversity of T cells one year after transplant came mostly from newly produced T cells. Some patients' high day-60 TCRbeta diversity was traced to surviving recipient T cells and thymic progenitors.

There are many counts of this clonotype. Its antigen remains unknown. Unique molecular identifiers were used in preparing the TCRbeta library. In TCRdb, the PCR reads were re-called with MiXCR into one record per CDR3 protein. The profile shows 750,000 to 950,000 distinct CDR3 sequences, 16% of them singletons. Germline V gene lookup returns CDR1 WNHNN and CDR2 SYGVQD (reference sequence). CDR3 length: 14 residues. Deletions cut 4 bases from V and 7 bases from J, with 14 bases between. The material was PBMCs, mostly from graft donor cells, obtained 360 days after TCRalphabeta/CD19-depleted stem cell transplant. This clonotype originated in a male patient aged 10 to 17 who had a stem cell transplant for acute lymphoblastic leukemia, so the T cells may come from the graft donor. The chain employs TRBV10-1 and TRBJ2-1; D gene uncertain. Written as DNA, the CDR3 is TGCGCCAGCAGTGGTCCCGAAAAGAGGAATGAGCAGTTCTTC. Protein product: CASSGPEKRNEQFF.